The 22 T cell receptor beta chains given below trace back to one sample, sequenced in a study of beta chain features in type 1 diabetes (dated by TCRdb to 2017 to 2018). The method behind the library was the immunoSEQ multiplex PCR assay. The entire isolated RNA was reverse transcribed using the High Capacity cDNA Reverse Transcription Kit, and thus expressed TCRB transcripts were sequenced. TCRdb took over this immuneACCESS table, retaining in-frame rearrangements with V and J assigned. Such tables are incomplete; in checked studies, under half of the missing clones stem from an unresolved V gene, and the remainder is unexplained. This sample has about 360,000 clones in its table, and around 12% of those were observed once. The ten largest clones take up more than 0.015% of the sample. Sequencing input: naive CD4+ T cells from blood. This specimen's cell subset or site label, per the study, means: true naive CD4+ T cells. The receptors were sampled from a man aged 18 to 35 in good health.

The CDR3 region is CASSTEETQYF. CDR3 nucleotide sequence: TGTGCCAGCAGCACAGAAGAGACCCAGTACTTC. V usage is TRBV6-6 and J usage is TRBJ2-5, with unresolved D. This CDR3 has 11 residues. Per germline, CDR1 MNHNY and CDR2 SVGAGI (reference sequence). V lost 6 bases and J lost 3, with 5 bases in between.

This clone has just a few counts. The V and J genes are TRBV19 and TRBJ2-4, with D perhaps TRBD2 (6 bases). This CDR3 is 11 amino acids long. V gave up 7 bases and J gave up 7 bases, with 8 bases separating them. The V gene's germline CDR1 is LNHDA and CDR2 SQIVND (reference sequence). The CDR3 sequence: CASTAGNIQYF. Written as DNA, the CDR3 is TGTGCCAGTACCGCGGGGAACATTCAGTACTTC.

This clone was counted between two and nine times. This sequence joins TRBV9 and TRBJ1-6; 9 bases align to TRBD1. After removal of 3 bases from V and 10 bases from J, the junction contained 8 bases not matched to a gene. The CDR3 consists of 15 residues. Germline assignment: CDR1 SGDLS and CDR2 YYNGEE. The CDR3 is CASSGRDRARSPLHF. The CDR3 bases are TGTGCCAGCAGCGGACGGGACAGGGCGAGGTCACCCCTCCACTTT.

This clone showed up just a few times. The chain is built from TRBV9 and TRBJ2-6; TRBD1 is a possible D gene (6 bases). V was pared by 8 bases and J by 4 bases, with 19 bases between. This CDR3 is built from 16 residues. CDR1 and CDR2 from the germline V gene are SGDLS and YYNGEE. The CDR3 DNA sequence: TGTGCCAGTCAAGGGGGTGAGGGAGCCGGGGCCAACGTCCTGACTTTC. This translates into CASQGGEGAGANVLTF.

The J gene is TRBJ2-1, the V gene TRBV18; D is possibly TRBD2 (6 bases). The CDR3 spans 18 residues. Trimming cost V 1 base and J 4 bases, with 20 bases left between them. Germline V CDR1 and CDR2: KGHSH, LQKENI. CDR3 sequence (DNA): TGTGCCAGCTCACCACGGCTATTGCGGGGCCTCAGTTACAATGAGCAGTTCTTC. Protein sequence: CASSPRLLRGLSYNEQFF. The complete variable domain, with remaining parts taken from reference TRBV18 and TRBJ2-1, reads NAGVMQNPRHLVRRRGQEARLRCSPMKGHSHVYWYRQLPEEGLKFMVYLQKENIIDESGMPKERFSAEFPKEGPSILRIQQVVRGDSAAYFCASSPRLLRGLSYNEQFFGPGTRLTVL.

This clone was seen a handful of times. The chain is built from TRBV9 and TRBJ1-1; 10 positions match TRBD1. Germline V gene lookup returns CDR1 SGDLS and CDR2 YYNGEE. The V and J ends lost 2 bases and 7 bases, in that order; junction bases with no gene match: 8. CDR3 length: 15 amino acids. CDR3 in DNA: TGTGCCAGCAGCGTGTCCGGGACAGGGGCGGTTGAAGCTTTCTTT. It specifies CASSVSGTGAVEAFF.

This clone was detected only a few times. The rearrangement joins TRBV30 to TRBJ1-2, with 8 bases identical to TRBD1. The CDR3 consists of 13 residues. The V gene's germline CDR1 is GTSNPN and CDR2 SVGIG (reference sequence). Losses at the gene ends were 4 bases for V and 5 bases for J; bases not matched to a gene: 6. The CDR3 nucleotides are TGTGCCTGGACAGGGGGCGGGGTATATGGCTACACCTTC. It encodes CAWTGGGVYGYTF.

This clone appeared a few times. The V gene is TRBV7-8, the J gene TRBJ1-2; D uncertain. Germline V gene data show CDR1 as SGHVS and CDR2 as FQNEAQ. CDR3 length: 12 residues. Trimming shortened V by 5 bases and J by 10 bases, and 14 bases separated the two germline ends. The CDR3: CASSPPAVDYTF. CDR3 in DNA: TGTGCCAGCAGCCCCCCGGCGGTGGACTACACCTTC.

This clone has a handful of counts. The chain has TRBV18 and TRBJ1-2, with a possible D match to TRBD1 (5 bases). Germline assignment: CDR1 KGHSH and CDR2 LQKENI. The CDR3 has 14 amino acids. V shed 0 bases and J shed 7 bases, with 12 bases lying between them. The CDR3 loop is CASSPPIREGGYTF. The CDR3 bases are TGTGCCAGCTCACCACCGATCAGGGAGGGTGGCTACACCTTC.

The V and J genes are TRBV30 and TRBJ1-1; perhaps TRBD1 as D (6 bases). Germline CDR1 GTSNPN, CDR2 SVGIG (reference sequence). V was clipped by 5 bases and J by 5 bases, with 15 bases between them. The CDR3 consists of 13 residues. In DNA, the CDR3 is TGTGCCTGGGCGTCGGGGGGCGGGACTGAAGCTTTCTTT. It codes for CAWASGGGTEAFF. The full variable domain, its missing parts supplied by reference TRBV30 and TRBJ1-1, is SQTIHQWPATLVQPVGSPLSLECTVEGTSNPNLYWYRQAAGRGLQLLFYSVGIGQISSEVPQNLSASRPQDRQFILSSKKLLLSDSGFYLCAWASGGGTEAFFGQGTRLTVV.

This clone was seen a handful of times. The chain couples TRBV25-1 to TRBJ1-4, with TRBD1 as a possible D gene (5 bases). Germline-derived CDR1 and CDR2 are MGHDK and SYGVNS. The CDR3 has 14 amino acids. Trimming removed 4 bases from V and 2 bases from J, with 8 bases in between. CDR3 region: CASSVAGTNEKLFF. The CDR3 region has the DNA TGTGCCAGCAGTGTGGCAGGGACTAATGAAAAACTGTTTTTT.

The V and J genes are TRBV30 and TRBJ2-1, with 11 bases aligning to TRBD2. Germline V lookup: CDR1 GTSNPN, CDR2 SVGIG (reference sequence). V gave up 1 base and J gave up 0 bases; unmatched junction bases: 5. The CDR3 is 17 residues long. The CDR3 nucleotides read TGTGCCTGGAGTGCTAGACTAGCGGGAAACTCCTACAATGAGCAGTTCTTC. This codes for CAWSARLAGNSYNEQFF.

The V call is TRBV5-4, the J call TRBJ2-3; D possibly corresponds to TRBD1 (6 bases). This CDR3 has 15 amino acids. Trimming cost V 2 bases and J 0 bases, with 10 bases left between them. Germline V gene sequence: CDR1 SGHNT, CDR2 YYREEE (reference sequence). CDR3 sequence reads: CASSFRTASTDTQYF. The CDR3 region has the DNA TGTGCCAGCAGCTTCCGGACAGCTAGCACAGATACGCAGTATTTT. The full variable domain, its missing parts supplied by reference TRBV5-4 and TRBJ2-3, is ETGVTQSPTHLIKTRGQQVTLRCSSQSGHNTVSWYQQALGQGPQFIFQYYREEENGRGNFPPRFSGLQFPNYSSELNVNALELDDSALYLCASSFRTASTDTQYFGPGTRLTVL.

The CDR3 protein is CASSFYGSGIQETQYF. The CDR3 nucleotides are TGTGCCAGCAGTTTCTACGGGAGCGGGATCCAAGAGACCCAGTACTTC. V gene TRBV28 combines with J gene TRBJ2-5; TRBD2 agrees at 7 bases. This CDR3 has 16 amino acids. Trimming removed 3 bases from V and 1 base from J; junction bases left unmatched: 8. Germline V gene lookup returns CDR1 MDHEN and CDR2 SYDVKM.

J is TRBJ2-1 and V is TRBV5-1, with D perhaps TRBD1 (5 bases). Germline V gives CDR1 SGHRS, CDR2 YFSETQ. The V end lost 4 bases, the J end lost 3 bases, and 14 bases lay between the germline ends. This CDR3 contains 15 residues. The CDR3 reads CASSPGQGRYNEQFF. In nucleotides, the CDR3 is TGCGCCAGCAGCCCCGGGCAGGGCCGCTACAATGAGCAGTTCTTC.

This clone was seen at least ten times. The V and J genes are TRBV7-9 and TRBJ2-1, with 7 bases fitting TRBD1. V lost 5 bases to trimming and J lost 4 bases; unmatched junction nucleotides: 11. Per germline, CDR1 SEHNR and CDR2 FQNEAQ (reference sequence). The CDR3 is made up of 16 amino acids. This CDR3 reads CASSRTLGQPYNEQFF. The CDR3 region has the DNA TGTGCCAGCAGCCGAACGCTGGGACAGCCTTACAATGAGCAGTTCTTC.

The chain joins TRBV7-2 to TRBJ2-7; D may be TRBD2 (6 bases). Trimming stripped 7 bases from V and 1 base from J, with 11 bases between. The CDR3 extends over 13 amino acids. In germline, CDR1 is SGHTA, CDR2 FQGNSA. This chain's CDR3 is CASNSGSSYEQYF. The CDR3 region has the DNA TGTGCCAGCAACTCCGGGAGTTCCTACGAGCAGTACTTC.

This clone has only a few counts. J is TRBJ2-5 and V is TRBV9; 8 positions match TRBD1. V was clipped by 0 bases and J by 1 base; unmatched bases: 2. The germline CDR1 and CDR2 sequences are SGDLS and YYNGEE. This CDR3 is 15 amino acids long. CDR3 sequence reads: CASSVVDRAQETQYF. The CDR3 nucleotides are TGTGCCAGCAGCGTAGTGGACAGGGCCCAAGAGACCCAGTACTTC.

This clone was seen a few times. The chain carries TRBV6-4 and TRBJ1-1; the D gene is possibly TRBD1 (6 bases). Germline lookup yields CDR1 MRHNA and CDR2 SNTAGT. CDR3 length equals 13 residues. V was cut by 3 bases and J by 4 bases, with 9 bases left in between. The CDR3 DNA follows: TGTGCCAGCAGTGAGGGCAGGGGCACTGAAGCTTTCTTT. It is translated as CASSEGRGTEAFF.

This clone was counted between two and nine times. The DNA for the CDR3 is TGCGCCAGCAGCCAACAGACCCGACTATACTCCTACAATGAGCAGTTCTTC. Translating gives CASSQQTRLYSYNEQFF. V is TRBV4-1 and J is TRBJ2-1; D is possibly TRBD2 (5 bases). The germline V and J ends were trimmed by 2 bases and 0 bases, with 14 bases remaining between them. The V gene's germline CDR1 is MGHRA and CDR2 YSYEKL. This CDR3 contains 17 residues.

The V and J genes are TRBV7-2 and TRBJ2-3; a possible D gene is TRBD1 (6 bases). The CDR3 totals 15 residues. Germline V gives CDR1 SGHTA, CDR2 FQGNSA. V was trimmed by 5 bases and J by 3 bases, leaving 15 bases between them. The CDR3 DNA reads as TGTGCCAGCAGCCCTCAGGGGCTGGGGACAGATACGCAGTATTTT. It codes for CASSPQGLGTDTQYF.

This clone was picked up many times. The rearrangement joins TRBV14 to TRBJ2-7; D unresolved. Per germline, CDR1 SGHDN and CDR2 FVKESK. This CDR3 is 14 amino acids long. Trimming pared 1 base from V and 3 bases from J, leaving 10 bases between. The CDR3 loop is CASSQGGYLYEQYF. The CDR3, as DNA: TGTGCCAGCAGCCAAGGCGGCTACCTCTACGAGCAGTACTTC.